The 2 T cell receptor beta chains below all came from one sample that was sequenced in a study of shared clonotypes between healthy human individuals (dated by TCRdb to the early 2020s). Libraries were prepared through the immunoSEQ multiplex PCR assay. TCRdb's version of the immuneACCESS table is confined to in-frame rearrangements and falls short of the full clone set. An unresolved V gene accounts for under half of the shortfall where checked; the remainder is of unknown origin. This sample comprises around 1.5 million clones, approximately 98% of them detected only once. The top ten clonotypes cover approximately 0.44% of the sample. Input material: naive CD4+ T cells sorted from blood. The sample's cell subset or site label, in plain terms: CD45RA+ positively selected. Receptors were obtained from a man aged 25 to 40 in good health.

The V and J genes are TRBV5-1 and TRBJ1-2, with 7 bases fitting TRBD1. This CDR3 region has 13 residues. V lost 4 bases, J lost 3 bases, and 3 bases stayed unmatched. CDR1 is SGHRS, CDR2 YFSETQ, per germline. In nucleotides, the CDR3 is TGCGCCAGCAGCAAGGGACAGTACTATGGCTACACCTTC. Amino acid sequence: CASSKGQYYGYTF. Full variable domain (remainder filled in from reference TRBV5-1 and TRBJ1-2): KAGVTQTPRYLIKTRGQQVTLSCSPISGHRSVSWYQQTPGQGLQFLFEYFSETQRNKGNFPGRFSGRQFSNSRSEMNVSTLELGDSALYLCASSKGQYYGYTFGSGTRLTVV.

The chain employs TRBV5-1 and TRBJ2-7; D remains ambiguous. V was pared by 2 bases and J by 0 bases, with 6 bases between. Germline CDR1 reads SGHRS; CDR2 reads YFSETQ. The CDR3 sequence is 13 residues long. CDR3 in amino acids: CASSFQFSYEQYF. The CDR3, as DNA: TGCGCCAGCAGCTTCCAATTCTCCTACGAGCAGTACTTC.